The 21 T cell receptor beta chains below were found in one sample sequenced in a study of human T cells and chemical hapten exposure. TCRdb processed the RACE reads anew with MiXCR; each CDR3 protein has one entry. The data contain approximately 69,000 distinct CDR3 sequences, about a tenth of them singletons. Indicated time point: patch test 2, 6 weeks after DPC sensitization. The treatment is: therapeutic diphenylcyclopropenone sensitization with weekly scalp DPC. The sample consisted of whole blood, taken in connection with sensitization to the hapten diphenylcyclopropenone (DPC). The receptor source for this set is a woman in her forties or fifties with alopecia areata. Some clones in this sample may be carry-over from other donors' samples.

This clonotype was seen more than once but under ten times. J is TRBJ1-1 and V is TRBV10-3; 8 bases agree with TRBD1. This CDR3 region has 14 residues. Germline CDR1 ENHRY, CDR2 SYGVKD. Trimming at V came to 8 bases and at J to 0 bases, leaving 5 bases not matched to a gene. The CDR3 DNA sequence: TGTGCCATCGGGCAGGGGGCGATGAACACTGAAGCTTTCTTT. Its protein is CAIGQGAMNTEAFF.

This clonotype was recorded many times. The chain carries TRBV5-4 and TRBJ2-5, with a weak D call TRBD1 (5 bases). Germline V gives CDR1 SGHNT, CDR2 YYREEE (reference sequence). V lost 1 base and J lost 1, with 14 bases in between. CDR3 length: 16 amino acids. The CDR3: CASSLWNRRLQETQYF. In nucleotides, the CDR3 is TGTGCCAGCAGCTTGTGGAACAGGCGACTCCAAGAGACCCAGTACTTC.

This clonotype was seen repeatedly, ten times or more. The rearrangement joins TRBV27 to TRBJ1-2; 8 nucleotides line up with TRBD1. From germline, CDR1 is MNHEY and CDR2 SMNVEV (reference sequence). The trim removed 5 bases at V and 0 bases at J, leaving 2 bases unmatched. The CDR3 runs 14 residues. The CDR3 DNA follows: TGTGCCAGCAGTACACAGGGGGCTAACTATGGCTACACCTTC. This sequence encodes CASSTQGANYGYTF.

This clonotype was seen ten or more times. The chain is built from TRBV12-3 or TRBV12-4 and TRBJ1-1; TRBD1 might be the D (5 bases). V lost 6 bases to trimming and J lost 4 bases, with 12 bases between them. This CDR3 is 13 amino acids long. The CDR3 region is CASRLAGVTEAFF. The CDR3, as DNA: TGTGCCAGCAGACTGGCGGGGGTCACTGAAGCTTTCTTT.

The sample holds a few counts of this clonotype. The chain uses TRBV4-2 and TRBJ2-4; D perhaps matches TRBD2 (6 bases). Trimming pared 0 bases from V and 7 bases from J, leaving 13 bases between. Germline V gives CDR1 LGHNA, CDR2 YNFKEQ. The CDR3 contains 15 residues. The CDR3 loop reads CASSQDWGEPNIQYF. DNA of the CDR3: TGTGCCAGCAGCCAAGATTGGGGGGAGCCGAACATTCAGTACTTC.

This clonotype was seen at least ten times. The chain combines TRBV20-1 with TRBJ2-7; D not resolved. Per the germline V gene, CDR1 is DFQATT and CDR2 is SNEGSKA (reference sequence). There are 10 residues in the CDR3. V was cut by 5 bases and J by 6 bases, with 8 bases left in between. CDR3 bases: TGCAGTGCTTTAGGACGCGAGCAGTACTTC. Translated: CSALGREQYF.

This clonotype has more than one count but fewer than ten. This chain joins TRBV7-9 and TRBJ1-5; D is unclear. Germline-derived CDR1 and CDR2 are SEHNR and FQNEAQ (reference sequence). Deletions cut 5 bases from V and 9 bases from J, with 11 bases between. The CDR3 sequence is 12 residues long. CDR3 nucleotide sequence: TGTGCCAGCAGCCTCCTGGAGGGGCCCCAGCATTTT. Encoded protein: CASSLLEGPQHF.

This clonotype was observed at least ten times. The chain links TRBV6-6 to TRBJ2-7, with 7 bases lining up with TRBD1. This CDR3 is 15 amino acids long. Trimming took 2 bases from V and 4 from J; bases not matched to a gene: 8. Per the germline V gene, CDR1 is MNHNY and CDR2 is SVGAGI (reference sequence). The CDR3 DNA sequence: TGTGCCAGCAGTTACGCCCGGGACAGAGGATACGAGCAGTACTTC. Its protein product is CASSYARDRGYEQYF.

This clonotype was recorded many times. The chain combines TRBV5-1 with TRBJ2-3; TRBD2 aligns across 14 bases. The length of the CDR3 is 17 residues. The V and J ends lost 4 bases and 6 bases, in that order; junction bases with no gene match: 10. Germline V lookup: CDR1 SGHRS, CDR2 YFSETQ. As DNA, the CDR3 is TGCGCCAGCAGCAGGACGGGACTAGCGGGAGTAAGGGATACGCAGTATTTT. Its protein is CASSRTGLAGVRDTQYF.

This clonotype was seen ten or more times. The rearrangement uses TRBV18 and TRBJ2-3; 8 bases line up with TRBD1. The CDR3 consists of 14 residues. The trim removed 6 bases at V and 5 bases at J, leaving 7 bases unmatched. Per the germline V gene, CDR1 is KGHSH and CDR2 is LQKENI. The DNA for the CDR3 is TGTGCCAGCTCTCCCCTAGACAGGGGAGATACGCAGTATTTT. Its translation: CASSPLDRGDTQYF.

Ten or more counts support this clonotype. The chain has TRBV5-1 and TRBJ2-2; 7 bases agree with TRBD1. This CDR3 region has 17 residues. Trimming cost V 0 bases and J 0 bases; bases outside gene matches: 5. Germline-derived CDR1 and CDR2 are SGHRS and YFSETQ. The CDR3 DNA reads TGCGCCAGCAGCTTGGGGGACAGCCTCGCGAACACCGGGGAGCTGTTTTTT. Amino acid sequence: CASSLGDSLANTGELFF.

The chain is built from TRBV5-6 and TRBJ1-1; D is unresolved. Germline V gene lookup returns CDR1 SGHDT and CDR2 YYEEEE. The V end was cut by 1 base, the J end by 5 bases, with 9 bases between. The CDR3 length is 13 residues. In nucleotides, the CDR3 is TGTGCCAGCAGCTTGTCGTGGGGAACTGAAGCTTTCTTT. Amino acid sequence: CASSLSWGTEAFF. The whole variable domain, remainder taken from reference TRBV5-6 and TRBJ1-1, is DAGVTQSPTHLIKTRGQQVTLRCSPKSGHDTVSWYQQALGQGPQFIFQYYEEEERQRGNFPDRFSGHQFPNYSSELNVNALLLGDSALYLCASSLSWGTEAFFGQGTRLTVV.

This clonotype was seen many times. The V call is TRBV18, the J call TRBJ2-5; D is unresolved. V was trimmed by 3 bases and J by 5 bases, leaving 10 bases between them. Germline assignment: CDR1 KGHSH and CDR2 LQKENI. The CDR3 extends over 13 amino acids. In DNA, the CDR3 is TGTGCCAGCTCACCGGATCTGCGTGAGACCCAGTACTTC. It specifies CASSPDLRETQYF.

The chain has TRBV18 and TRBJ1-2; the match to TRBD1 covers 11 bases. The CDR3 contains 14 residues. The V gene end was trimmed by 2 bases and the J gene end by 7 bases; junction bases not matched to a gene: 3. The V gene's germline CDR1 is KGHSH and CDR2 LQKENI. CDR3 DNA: TGTGCCAGCTCACCAAAGGACAGGGGGCCTGGCTACACCTTC. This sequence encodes CASSPKDRGPGYTF.

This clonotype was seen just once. The CDR3 DNA reads TGCGCCAGCAGTACCACAGGGGACTATGGCTACACCTTC. Residues: CASSTTGDYGYTF. The chain carries TRBV10-2 and TRBJ1-2; 7 bases fit TRBD1. The CDR3 has 13 amino acids. CDR1 and CDR2 from the germline V gene are WSHSY and SAAADI. Losses at the gene ends were 5 bases for V and 3 bases for J; bases not matched to a gene: 3.

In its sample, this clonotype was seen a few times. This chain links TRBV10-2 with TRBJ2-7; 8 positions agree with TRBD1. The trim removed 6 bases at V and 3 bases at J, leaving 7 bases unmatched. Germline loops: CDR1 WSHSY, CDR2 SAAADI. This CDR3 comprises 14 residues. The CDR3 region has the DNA TGCGCCAGCAGACGGACACAGGGGGACTACGAGCAGTACTTC. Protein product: CASRRTQGDYEQYF.

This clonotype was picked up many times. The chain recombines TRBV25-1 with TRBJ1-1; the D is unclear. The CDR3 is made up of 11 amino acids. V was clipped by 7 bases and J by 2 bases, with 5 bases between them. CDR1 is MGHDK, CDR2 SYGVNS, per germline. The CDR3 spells CASIGNTEAFF. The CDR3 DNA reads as TGTGCCAGCATAGGCAACACTGAAGCTTTCTTT.

In DNA form, the CDR3 reads TGCAGTGCTACTACTTTAAGCGGGAGGCCCTACGAGCAGTACTTC. It codes for CSATTLSGRPYEQYF. V usage is TRBV20-1 and J usage is TRBJ2-7; 9 bases are a match to TRBD2. CDR1 and CDR2 (germline): DFQATT, SNEGSKA (reference sequence). V was pared by 4 bases and J by 2 bases, with 9 bases of the junction left unmatched. The CDR3 runs to 15 residues.

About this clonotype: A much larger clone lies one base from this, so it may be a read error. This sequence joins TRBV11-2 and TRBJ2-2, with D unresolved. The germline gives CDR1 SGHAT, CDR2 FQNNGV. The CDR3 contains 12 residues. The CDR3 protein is CDSSLLAGELFF. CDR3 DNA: TGTGACAGCAGCTTATTAGCCGGGGAGCTGTTTTTT.

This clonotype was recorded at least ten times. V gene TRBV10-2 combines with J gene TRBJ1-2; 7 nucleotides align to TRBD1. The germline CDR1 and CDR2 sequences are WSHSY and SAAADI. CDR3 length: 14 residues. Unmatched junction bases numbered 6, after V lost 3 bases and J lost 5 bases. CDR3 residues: CASSEYRGGYGYTF. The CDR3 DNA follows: TGCGCCAGCAGTGAATACAGGGGAGGGTATGGCTACACCTTC.

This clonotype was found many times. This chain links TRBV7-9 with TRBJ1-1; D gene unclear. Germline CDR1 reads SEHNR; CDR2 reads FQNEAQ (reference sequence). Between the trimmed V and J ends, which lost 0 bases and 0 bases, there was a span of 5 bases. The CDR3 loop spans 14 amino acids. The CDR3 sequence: CASSLANLNTEAFF. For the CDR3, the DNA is TGTGCCAGCAGCTTAGCGAACTTGAACACTGAAGCTTTCTTT.